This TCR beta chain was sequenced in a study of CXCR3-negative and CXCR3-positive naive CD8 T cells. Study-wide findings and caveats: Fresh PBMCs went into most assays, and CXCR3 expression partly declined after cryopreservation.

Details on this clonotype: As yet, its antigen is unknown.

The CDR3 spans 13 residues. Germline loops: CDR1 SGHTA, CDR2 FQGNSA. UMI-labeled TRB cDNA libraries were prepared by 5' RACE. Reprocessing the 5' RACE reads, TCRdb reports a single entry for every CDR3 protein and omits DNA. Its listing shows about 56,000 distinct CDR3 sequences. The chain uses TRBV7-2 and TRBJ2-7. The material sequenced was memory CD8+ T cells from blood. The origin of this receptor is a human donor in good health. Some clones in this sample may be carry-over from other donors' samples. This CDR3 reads CASSLALTYEQYF.